This T cell receptor beta chain was identified in a study of T cells in Graves' hyperthyroidism and ophthalmopathy. The germline V gene encodes CDR1 SGHAT and CDR2 FQDESV (reference sequence). The CDR3 is 17 residues long. Between the trimmed V and J ends, which lost 3 bases and 0 bases, there was a span of 16 bases. It was RNA transcripts that yielded the amplified TCR beta CDR3 regions. HTBI primers were the set used in a first-round RT-PCR of the TCR CDR3. TCRdb analysed the multiplex PCR reads with MiXCR anew, one entry per CDR3 protein. The sample has around 340,000 distinct CDR3 sequences; 15% to 20% are singletons.

Sequenced input: blood. The J gene is TRBJ2-3, the V gene TRBV11-1; D is possibly TRBD2 (6 bases). The TCR originated in a woman in her forties with Graves' ophthalmopathy. CDR3 sequence (DNA): TGTGCCAGCAGCTTCCGCCCGCTAGCGCGGAGCACAGATACGCAGTATTTT. Its translation: CASSFRPLARSTDTQYF.